The clone carrying this T cell receptor (beta chain) was picked up many times. Germline V gene sequence: CDR1 SGHRS, CDR2 YFSETQ. The CDR3 loop spans 12 amino acids. Between the trimmed V and J ends, which lost 10 bases and 2 bases, there was a span of 12 bases. TCRdb recomputed calls from the 5' RACE reads with MiXCR, one row per CDR3 protein. The repertoire consists of 300,000 to 350,000 distinct CDR3 sequences, with roughly 12% occurring once and the leading ten covering roughly 9%. This specimen comes from a study of CD8 T cells in ankylosing spondylitis. V gene TRBV5-1 combines with J gene TRBJ1-1; no definite D call. The sequence was collected from a female donor with ankylosing spondylitis or in good health (not recorded which). Sequencing was done on a sample of blood, either unsorted or a sorted T cell fraction (not recorded which). The CDR3 nucleotides read TGCGCCTGTCGGGGAGGAAACACTGAAGCTTTCTTT. Protein: CACRGGNTEAFF.